The 27 T cell receptor beta chains presented below share a single source sample, sequenced in a study of blood T cell repertoires in COVID-19 (dated by TCRdb to the early 2020s). The library was built by means of the immunoSEQ multiplex PCR assay. Entries here come from immuneACCESS through TCRdb and include only in-frame sequences with V and J called. Some clones fail to appear in such tables; in the studies checked, an unresolved V gene covers under half of the shortfall, and the cause of the remainder is unknown. The table for this sample lists 300,000 to 400,000 clones; roughly 87% of them were counted only once. The biggest ten clones account for 9.9% of the sample. The sample taken for sequencing was peripheral blood. Receptors were obtained from a man aged 30 to 39 with COVID-19, enrolled during active disease.

The chain uses TRBV3-1 (or the pseudogene TRBV3-2) and TRBJ2-7; 10 nucleotides match TRBD1. The trim removed 6 bases at V and 6 bases at J, leaving 8 bases unmatched. Germline V gives CDR1 LGHDT, CDR2 YNNKEL (reference sequence). The CDR3 loop spans 14 amino acids. The CDR3: CASRPDRGRSEQYF. The CDR3 coding sequence is TGTGCCAGCAGGCCCGACAGGGGGCGCAGCGAGCAGTACTTC.

The gene calls are TRBV7-2 and TRBJ2-7, with D maybe TRBD1 (6 bases). The CDR3 contains 14 residues. V was trimmed by 4 bases and J by 1 base, leaving 11 bases between them. The V gene's germline CDR1 is SGHTA and CDR2 FQGNSA. CDR3 residues: CASSSTGTSYEQYF. The CDR3, as DNA: TGTGCCAGCAGCTCTACCGGGACATCCTACGAGCAGTACTTC.

CDR3 bases: TGTGCCAGCAGCTACAGACAGGGCCGAGTGGACGAGCAGTACTTC. Translated, it gives CASSYRQGRVDEQYF. This chain connects TRBV9 to TRBJ2-7, with 7 bases identical to TRBD1. Per the germline V gene, CDR1 is SGDLS and CDR2 is YYNGEE. This CDR3 spans 15 amino acids. V lost 4 bases to trimming and J lost 5 bases; unmatched junction nucleotides: 12. Complete variable domain (other parts from reference TRBV9 and TRBJ2-7): DSGVTQTPKHLITATGQRVTLRCSPRSGDLSVYWYQQSLDQGLQFLIQYYNGEERAKGNILERFSAQQFPDLHSELNLSSLELGDSALYFCASSYRQGRVDEQYFGPGTRLTVT.

This clone was seen only a few times. In DNA, the CDR3 is TGTGCCAGCAGTCAAAGGGCGGGAGCCTACAATGAGCAGTTCTTC. Translated, it gives CASSQRAGAYNEQFF. The chain carries TRBV2 and TRBJ2-1, with 7 bases matching TRBD2. The CDR3 runs 15 residues. Germline V gene sequence: CDR1 SNHLY, CDR2 FYNNEI. J lost 2 bases, V lost 5 bases, and 6 bases had no gene match.

The chain couples TRBV24-1 to TRBJ2-2, with 10 bases identical to TRBD1. The J segment lost 5 bases and the V segment lost 8 bases, leaving 4 bases of the junction unmatched. The V gene's germline CDR1 is KGHDR and CDR2 SFDVKD. The CDR3 runs to 14 residues. CDR3 DNA sequence: TGTGCCACCACCGGACAGGGGGGGACCGGGGAGCTGTTTTTT. This codes for CATTGQGGTGELFF.

This chain connects TRBV5-1 to TRBJ2-3; 12 bases are a match to TRBD2. Trimming took 4 bases from V and 5 from J; bases not matched to a gene: 5. Germline V gene data show CDR1 as SGHRS and CDR2 as YFSETQ. The CDR3 length is 15 residues. This CDR3 is CASSLEGLAGDTQYF. The CDR3 nucleotides read TGCGCCAGCAGCCTAGAGGGACTAGCGGGAGATACGCAGTATTTT.

The chain employs TRBV28 and TRBJ1-5; D gene ambiguous. CDR3 length: 14 residues. Trimming cost V 4 bases and J 4 bases, with 11 bases left between them. CDR1 is MDHEN and CDR2 is SYDVKM in the germline V gene. The CDR3 coding sequence is TGTGCCAGCAGTTGGGTCGAGCGTAATCAGCCCCAGCATTTT. This codes for CASSWVERNQPQHF.

J is TRBJ2-3 and V is TRBV10-3, with D possibly TRBD2 on 6 matching bases. Germline V gene lookup returns CDR1 ENHRY and CDR2 SYGVKD. This CDR3 is 16 amino acids long. Trimming removed 3 bases at V and 0 bases at J, with 13 bases between. Here the CDR3 reads CAISDSRGTSTDTQYF. The CDR3 DNA follows: TGTGCCATCAGTGATTCTCGGGGGACGAGCACAGATACGCAGTATTTT.

The chain has TRBV5-1 and TRBJ1-6; 9 nucleotides match TRBD1. CDR1 and CDR2 (germline): SGHRS, YFSETQ. The CDR3 covers 16 residues. V gave up 0 bases and J gave up 10 bases; unmatched junction bases: 8. The DNA of the CDR3 is TGCGCCAGCAGCTTGGTACAGGGGGCTAGAGGATCACCCCTCCACTTT. Translated, it gives CASSLVQGARGSPLHF.

The chain recombines TRBV19 with TRBJ1-2, with no clear D. The CDR3 is 15 residues long. Trimming removed 1 base at V and 4 bases at J, with 13 bases between. CDR1 LNHDA and CDR2 SQIVND come from the germline V gene (reference sequence). The CDR3 is CASSIGQRRVYGYTF. CDR3 coding DNA: TGTGCCAGTAGTATAGGACAACGGAGGGTCTATGGCTACACCTTC.

The chain uses TRBV5-1 and TRBJ2-5; 16 nucleotides align to TRBD2. The CDR3 covers 16 residues. The J segment lost 6 bases and the V segment lost 3 bases, leaving 5 bases of the junction unmatched. Germline V gives CDR1 SGHRS, CDR2 YFSETQ. The CDR3 here is CASSYGTSGRGKTQYF. CDR3 DNA: TGCGCCAGCAGCTACGGGACTAGCGGGAGGGGGAAGACCCAGTACTTC.

The J gene is TRBJ2-3, the V gene TRBV28; D is undetermined. The CDR3 consists of 16 residues. V lost 8 bases, J lost 0 bases, and 18 bases lay in between. The germline V gene has CDR1 MDHEN and CDR2 SYDVKM. Here the CDR3 reads CASRNRLGESTDTQYF. The DNA of the CDR3 is TGTGCCAGCCGTAATCGGTTGGGCGAGAGCACAGATACGCAGTATTTT.

The chain couples TRBV4-2 to TRBJ2-7; the match to TRBD2 covers 8 bases. The CDR3 is 18 residues long. The ends lost 1 base at V and 5 bases at J; junction bases unmatched: 16. Germline values: CDR1 LGHNA, CDR2 YNFKEQ. CDR3 region: CASSQVGGTGGQLNEQYF. As DNA, the CDR3 is TGTGCCAGCAGCCAAGTCGGTGGTACGGGGGGGCAGCTTAACGAGCAGTACTTC.

This clone was seen many times. This sequence joins TRBV12-5 and TRBJ2-2; weak D call: TRBD1 (7 bases). This CDR3 has 16 amino acids. Trimming shortened V by 0 bases and J by 7 bases, and 15 bases separated the two germline ends. Germline values: CDR1 LGHNT, CDR2 FRNRAP. The DNA for the CDR3 is TGTGCTAGTGGTTTGGTACGACAGGGCGGGGACGGGGAGCTGTTTTTT. The encoded protein is CASGLVRQGGDGELFF.

This clone was found once. This chain links TRBV19 with TRBJ1-2; the D is unclear. The CDR3 covers 15 residues. The germline V gene has CDR1 LNHDA and CDR2 SQIVND (reference sequence). The ends were cut back, 10 bases at V and 5 bases at J, with 23 bases in the middle. In DNA, the CDR3 is TGTGCCATCGGTCCCACCAGTGCGGACTCGTATGGCTACACCTTC. It encodes CAIGPTSADSYGYTF.

The CDR3 protein is CASSPGTKNIQYF. The CDR3 DNA reads TGTGCCAGCAGTCCCGGGACTAAAAACATTCAGTACTTC. V usage is TRBV6-5 and J usage is TRBJ2-4; weak D call: TRBD2 (6 bases). V dropped 5 bases and J dropped 4 bases, with 9 bases sitting between them. Germline CDR1 reads MNHEY; CDR2 reads SVGAGI. This CDR3 contains 13 residues.

The chain employs TRBV6-5 and TRBJ2-7; D ambiguous. Deletions cut 0 bases from V and 2 bases from J, with 5 bases between. CDR1 and CDR2 from the germline V gene are MNHEY and SVGAGI. The CDR3 covers 13 residues. CDR3 loop: CASSYSAPYEQYF. In nucleotides, the CDR3 is TGTGCCAGCAGTTACTCAGCCCCCTACGAGCAGTACTTC.

This sequence joins TRBV5-1 and TRBJ1-1; 8 positions agree with TRBD1. The V segment lost 0 bases and the J segment 5 bases; nucleotides outside the gene matches: 6. The CDR3 is 15 residues long. Germline CDR1 reads SGHRS; CDR2 reads YFSETQ. CDR3 protein: CASSLAGQVITEAFF. As DNA, the CDR3 is TGCGCCAGCAGCTTGGCGGGACAGGTCATTACTGAAGCTTTCTTT.

This chain links TRBV11-2 with TRBJ1-4; 7 bases map to TRBD1. Unmatched junction bases numbered 3, after V lost 0 bases and J lost 8 bases. There are 14 residues in the CDR3. Germline CDR1 reads SGHAT; CDR2 reads FQNNGV. The DNA of the CDR3 is TGTGCCAGCAGCTTAGACGTGACAGGGGAAAAACTGTTTTTT. Amino acid sequence: CASSLDVTGEKLFF.

This clone came up once. The V and J genes are TRBV5-1 and TRBJ2-5, with TRBD2 matching 10 bases. This CDR3 is 12 amino acids long. The junction had 0 bases not matched to a gene; V was cut back by 6 bases and J by 4 bases. Germline V gene data show CDR1 as SGHRS and CDR2 as YFSETQ. CDR3 in DNA: TGCGCCAGCAAGCGGGGGGGAGAGACCCAGTACTTC. It encodes CASKRGGETQYF.

This clone was seen a few times. The chain couples TRBV10-1 to TRBJ2-4, with 15 bases fitting TRBD2. CDR1 and CDR2 (germline): WNHNN, SYGVQD (reference sequence). Trimming at V came to 2 bases and at J to 0 bases, leaving 17 bases not matched to a gene. The CDR3 sequence is 23 residues long. CDR3 protein: CASSEPGPRTGTSGGLAKNIQYF. CDR3 DNA sequence: TGCGCCAGCAGTGAGCCTGGCCCCCGGACCGGGACTAGCGGGGGGCTAGCCAAAAACATTCAGTACTTC.

This chain joins TRBV18 and TRBJ1-2, with 8 bases matching TRBD1. The CDR3 has 17 amino acids. Germline CDR1 reads KGHSH; CDR2 reads LQKENI. With 4 bases clipped from V and 2 bases from J, the junction kept 12 bases outside the gene matches. In DNA form, the CDR3 reads TGTGCCAGCTCACTATACTCGACAGGGGTCTCGAACTATGGCTACACCTTC. This gives the protein CASSLYSTGVSNYGYTF.

V and J are TRBV6-2 or TRBV6-3 and TRBJ1-1, with 9 bases that match TRBD1. Per the germline V gene, CDR1 is MNHEY and CDR2 is SVGEGT. This CDR3 spans 15 amino acids. Germline trimming cut 4 bases from V and 5 bases from J; bases unmatched to any gene: 8. CDR3 in DNA: TGTGCCAGCAGTTCACACAGGGGGCGCGCGACTGAAGCTTTCTTT. Its protein product is CASSSHRGRATEAFF.

The V call is TRBV12-3 or TRBV12-4, the J call TRBJ2-7, with 8 bases identical to TRBD1. J was trimmed by 4 bases and V by 1 base; bases with no gene match: 0. The CDR3 consists of 13 residues. In DNA, the CDR3 is TGTGCCAGCAGTTTAGGGACAGGGTACGAGCAGTACTTC. This sequence encodes CASSLGTGYEQYF.

V and J are TRBV7-6 and TRBJ1-6; TRBD1 might be the D (6 bases). Germline lookup yields CDR1 SGHVS and CDR2 FNYEAQ. There are 15 residues in the CDR3. Between the trimmed V and J ends, which lost 5 bases and 7 bases, there was a span of 15 bases. The CDR3 here is CASSLTPGENSPLHF. The DNA for the CDR3 is TGTGCCAGCAGCCTCACTCCAGGGGAAAATTCACCCCTCCACTTT.

The CDR3 DNA sequence: TGCGCCAGCAGCCCGTGGCCCCAGCGGGCGGAAAAACTGTTTTTT. Translating it yields CASSPWPQRAEKLFF. The rearrangement joins TRBV4-3 to TRBJ1-4, with D uncertain. CDR1 LGHNA and CDR2 YSLEER come from the germline V gene. This CDR3 is 15 amino acids long. Trimming left V 4 bases short and J 8 bases short, with 17 bases between.

V gene TRBV5-1 combines with J gene TRBJ2-1; possibly TRBD2 for D (6 bases). The V gene lost 4 bases and the J gene lost 9 bases, with 11 bases spanning the gap. Germline V gene lookup returns CDR1 SGHRS and CDR2 YFSETQ. This CDR3 spans 12 amino acids. In nucleotides, the CDR3 is TGCGCCAGCAGCACATGGGGGGTTGAGCAGTTCTTC. It is translated as CASSTWGVEQFF.